These T cell receptor beta chains were read from a single sample in a study of T cells after yellow fever vaccination. Via MiXCR, TCRdb re-called the 5' RACE reads, giving one row per CDR3 protein. This sample yields a few hundred thousand distinct CDR3 sequences, of which roughly 5% are seen a single time; under 3.5% belongs to the top ten. The sample in question was CD4+ T cells sorted from PBMCs, obtained on the day of the yellow fever booster vaccination. All receptors come from a man between 18 and 35 years old who received the YFV17D yellow fever vaccine. Both conserved end residues are part of each CDR3. A D gene is named only where the DNA matches it firmly.

J: TRBJ2-3
D: TRBD2
V: TRBV20-1
CDR3: CSAITASGTDTQYF

J: TRBJ2-2
D: -
V: TRBV5-7
CDR3: CASTNRENTGELFF

J: TRBJ1-1
D: -
V: TRBV4-1
CDR3: CASSPILIEKNLMNTEAFF

J: TRBJ2-6
D: -
V: TRBV20-1
CDR3: CSARGDLSGANVLTF

J: TRBJ2-3
D: -
V: TRBV20-1
CDR3: CSARVGYF

J: TRBJ1-1
D: -
V: TRBV4-1
CDR3: CASSRETGYDTEAFF

J: TRBJ2-2
D: TRBD2
V: TRBV5-1
CDR3: CASSSTSGGRGLIGELFF

J: TRBJ1-6
D: -
V: TRBV25-1
CDR3: CASSTGGRNSPLHF

J: TRBJ1-5
D: -
V: TRBV19
CDR3: CASSNGLNQPQHF

J: TRBJ2-5
D: -
V: TRBV6-2/TRBV6-3
CDR3: CASSSHVQGRETQYF

J: TRBJ1-6
D: TRBD1
V: TRBV9
CDR3: CASSVPDRGLSSYNSPLHF

J: TRBJ1-1
D: -
V: TRBV6-2/TRBV6-3
CDR3: CASSRPPNTEAFF

J: TRBJ2-5
D: -
V: TRBV7-3
CDR3: CASSLDWEETQYF

J: TRBJ1-1
D: -
V: TRBV12-2
CDR3: CASRLAPGRANTEAFF

J: TRBJ2-2
D: TRBD1
V: TRBV19
CDR3: CASSRGQGRLDTGELFF

J: TRBJ2-7
D: -
V: TRBV6-5
CDR3: CASSSPGQSYEQYF

J: TRBJ2-3
D: -
V: TRBV5-4
CDR3: CASSLEGGDTQYF